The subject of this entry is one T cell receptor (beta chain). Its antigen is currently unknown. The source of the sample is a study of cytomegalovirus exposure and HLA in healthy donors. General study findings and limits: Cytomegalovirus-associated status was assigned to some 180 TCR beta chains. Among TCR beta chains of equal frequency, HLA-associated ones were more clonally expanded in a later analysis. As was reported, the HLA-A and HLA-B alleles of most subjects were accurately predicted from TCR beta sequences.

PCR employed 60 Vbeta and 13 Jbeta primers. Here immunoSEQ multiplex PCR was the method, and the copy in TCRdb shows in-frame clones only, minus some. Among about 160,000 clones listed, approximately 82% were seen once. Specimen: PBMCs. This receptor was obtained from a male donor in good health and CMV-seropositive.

The CDR3: CASSLGRSNQPQHF. DNA of the CDR3: TGTGCCAGCAGCTTAGGGAGGAGCAATCAGCCCCAGCATTTT. The chain joins TRBV7-2 to TRBJ1-5; no clear D gene. This CDR3 spans 14 amino acids. The ends were cut back, 1 base at V and 1 base at J, with 5 bases in the middle. Germline CDR1 reads SGHTA; CDR2 reads FQGNSA.